The 16 T cell receptor beta chains listed next were all sequenced from one sample in a study of metastatic and nonmetastatic thyroid tumors. Using MiXCR, TCRdb reanalyzed the PCR reads. Here the sample spans about 90,000 clones, 7.5% to 9% being singletons. No treatment had been given to any patient before thyroid surgery. The sample comprised blood. The source of these receptors is a female donor with papillary thyroid cancer or a benign thyroid nodule (not recorded which). Some clones in this sample may be carry-over from other donors' samples.

At least ten counts were recorded for this clone. This rearrangement joins TRBV6-4 to TRBJ1-1, with D perhaps TRBD1 (5 bases). CDR1 is MRHNA and CDR2 is SNTAGT in the germline V gene. V gave up 0 bases and J gave up 10 bases, with 12 bases separating them. The CDR3 sequence is 13 residues long. CDR3 loop: CASSDSAGGRAFF. In nucleotides, the CDR3 is TGTGCCAGCAGTGACTCCGCCGGGGGTCGAGCTTTCTTT.

This clone was detected many times. The chain uses TRBV30 and TRBJ1-3; TRBD1 might be the D (5 bases). The V gene lost 2 bases and the J gene lost 0 bases, with 14 bases spanning the gap. CDR1 and CDR2 (germline): GTSNPN, SVGIG (reference sequence). The CDR3 runs to 16 residues. The CDR3 DNA sequence: TGTGCCTGGAGTCTGGGCAGGGTTTACTCTGGAAACACCATATATTTT. Amino acid sequence: CAWSLGRVYSGNTIYF.

This clone was seen repeatedly, ten times or more. The V call is TRBV11-1, the J call TRBJ1-2; 7 bases line up with TRBD1. This CDR3 region has 16 residues. Germline V gene sequence: CDR1 SGHAT, CDR2 FQDESV (reference sequence). V lost 4 bases to trimming and J lost 6 bases; unmatched junction nucleotides: 14. The DNA for the CDR3 is TGTGCCAGCAGCTCACGACAGGGAATTTTTAGTAATGGCTACACCTTC. Its protein is CASSSRQGIFSNGYTF.

The table lists this clone with many counts. V is TRBV18 and J is TRBJ2-5; the match to TRBD2 covers 11 bases. Unmatched junction bases numbered 0, after V lost 1 base and J lost 2 bases. Germline-derived CDR1 and CDR2 are KGHSH and LQKENI. The CDR3 is made up of 15 amino acids. CDR3 in amino acids: CASSPLAGGQETQYF. The CDR3 coding sequence is TGTGCCAGCTCACCACTAGCGGGGGGGCAAGAGACCCAGTACTTC.

This clone was picked up many times. This rearrangement joins TRBV19 to TRBJ2-5; 9 nucleotides line up with TRBD2. The CDR3 totals 15 residues. V shed 1 base, J shed 2 bases, and the junction held 2 bases outside the gene matches. Germline lookup yields CDR1 LNHDA and CDR2 SQIVND (reference sequence). The CDR3: CASSIGGGGQETQYF. For the CDR3, the DNA is TGTGCCAGTAGTATAGGCGGGGGGGGACAAGAGACCCAGTACTTC.

This clone showed up just a few times. The rearrangement joins TRBV30 to TRBJ2-7, with 7 bases matching TRBD1. The germline CDR1 and CDR2 sequences are GTSNPN and SVGIG (reference sequence). J lost 2 bases, V lost 2 bases, and 6 bases had no gene match. This CDR3 comprises 14 residues. The CDR3 spells CAWSPRTGPYEQYF. CDR3 DNA: TGTGCCTGGAGTCCTCGGACAGGACCCTACGAGCAGTACTTC.

With respect to this clone: This sequence may be a read error, since a much larger clone differs from it by one base. The chain links TRBV9 to TRBJ1-3; no clear D. Germline V lookup: CDR1 SGDLS, CDR2 YYNGEE. The CDR3 covers 14 residues. The germline V and J ends were trimmed by 6 bases and 0 bases, with 10 bases remaining between them. The CDR3 sequence is CASTQVRSGNTIYF. CDR3 nucleotide sequence: TGTGCCAGCACCCAGGTCCGCTCTGGAAACACCATATATTTT.

In this sample, this clone turned up many times. V usage is TRBV2 and J usage is TRBJ2-5, with 8 bases matching TRBD2. The CDR3 length is 15 residues. Germline values: CDR1 SNHLY, CDR2 FYNNEI. V shed 7 bases and J 1 base; nucleotides not matched to a gene: 8. The CDR3 bases are TGTGCCAGCACCGTTGGCGGGGGGACCCAAGAGACCCAGTACTTC. This gives the protein CASTVGGGTQETQYF.

This clone was detected many times. This rearrangement joins TRBV5-4 to TRBJ1-3, with TRBD1 as a possible D gene (5 bases). The germline V gene has CDR1 SGHNT and CDR2 YYREEE (reference sequence). The CDR3 loop spans 16 amino acids. The V and J ends lost 5 bases and 0 bases respectively, with 15 bases between them. CDR3 protein: CASRAWGRSSGNTIYF. The CDR3 DNA reads TGTGCCAGCAGGGCGTGGGGACGGAGCTCTGGAAACACCATATATTTT.

This clone qualifies as medium-sized (0.01 to 0.1%). The chain recombines TRBV19 with TRBJ2-7; D is possibly TRBD1 (5 bases). Trimming cost V 11 bases and J 3 bases, with 14 bases left between them. CDR1 and CDR2 (germline): LNHDA, SQIVND (reference sequence). CDR3 length: 12 residues. This chain's CDR3 is CAPKGLVYEQYF. Here the CDR3 DNA reads TGTGCCCCTAAGGGGCTAGTCTACGAGCAGTACTTC.

There are a few counts of this clone. This chain links TRBV7-2 with TRBJ2-4; the match to TRBD2 covers 9 bases. CDR3 size: 18 residues. The ends lost 3 bases at V and 0 bases at J; junction bases unmatched: 9. Germline V gene sequence: CDR1 SGHTA, CDR2 FQGNSA. CDR3 nucleotide sequence: TGTGCCAGCAGCTTCGAAGGCGGGGGGGGCGAAGCCAAAAACATTCAGTACTTC. This sequence encodes CASSFEGGGGEAKNIQYF.

This clone was counted many times. The chain is built from TRBV7-7 and TRBJ2-2; 7 bases fit TRBD1. CDR1 is SSHAT, CDR2 FNYEAQ, per germline (reference sequence). J gave up 4 bases and V 5 bases, and 7 bases lay outside the gene matches. CDR3 length equals 15 residues. CDR3 in DNA: TGTGCCAGCAGCCCAAAACAGGGGTCCACCGGGGAGCTGTTTTTT. This sequence encodes CASSPKQGSTGELFF. Variable domain in full (rest from reference TRBV7-7 and TRBJ2-2): GAGVSQSPRYKVTKRGQDVTLRCDPISSHATLYWYQQALGQGPEFLTYFNYEAQPDKSGLPSDRFSAERPEGSISTLTIQRTEQRDSAMYRCASSPKQGSTGELFFGEGSRLTVL.

This clone was picked up many times. This rearrangement joins TRBV20-1 to TRBJ1-1; D is undetermined. The germline gives CDR1 DFQATT, CDR2 SNEGSKA (reference sequence). The length of the CDR3 is 12 residues. V dropped 7 bases and J dropped 2 bases, with 11 bases sitting between them. This chain's CDR3 is CSVMSGNTEAFF. DNA of the CDR3: TGCAGTGTCATGTCGGGAAACACTGAAGCTTTCTTT.

This clone occurred many times. The chain has TRBV3-1 and TRBJ1-6; D not certain. V was clipped by 3 bases and J by 10 bases, with 13 bases between them. The CDR3 has 14 residues. Germline lookup yields CDR1 LGHDT and CDR2 YNNKEL (reference sequence). CDR3 residues: CASSQFRRESPLHF. CDR3 DNA sequence: TGTGCCAGCAGCCAGTTCCGGAGAGAGTCACCCCTCCACTTT.

This clone was seen many times. The V call is TRBV5-1, the J call TRBJ2-5; D possibly corresponds to TRBD1 (6 bases). This CDR3 spans 14 amino acids. Per germline, CDR1 SGHRS and CDR2 YFSETQ. V lost 3 bases to trimming and J lost 2 bases, with 11 bases between them. CDR3 residues: CASSSGTLQETQYF. The CDR3 DNA sequence: TGCGCCAGCAGCTCGGGGACACTTCAAGAGACCCAGTACTTC.

This clone was recorded many times. The V call is TRBV7-2, the J call TRBJ2-1, with D perhaps matching TRBD2 (6 bases). Germline CDR1 and CDR2: SGHTA and FQGNSA. CDR3 length: 11 residues. Trimming removed 4 bases from V and 12 bases from J, with 10 bases in between. This CDR3 reads CASSSGVGQFF. Here the CDR3 DNA reads TGTGCCAGCAGCTCGGGGGTGGGGCAGTTCTTC.